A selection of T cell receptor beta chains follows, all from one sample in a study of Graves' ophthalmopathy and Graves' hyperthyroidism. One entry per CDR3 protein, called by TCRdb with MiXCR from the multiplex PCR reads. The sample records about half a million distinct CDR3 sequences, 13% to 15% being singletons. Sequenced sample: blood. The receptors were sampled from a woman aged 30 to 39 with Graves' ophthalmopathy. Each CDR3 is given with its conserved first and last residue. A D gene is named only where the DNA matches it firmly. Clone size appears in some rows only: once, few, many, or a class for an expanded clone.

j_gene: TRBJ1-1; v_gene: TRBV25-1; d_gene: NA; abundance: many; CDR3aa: CASSEQENTEAFF; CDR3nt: TGTGCCAGCAGTGAACAGGAAAACACTGAAGCTTTCTTT
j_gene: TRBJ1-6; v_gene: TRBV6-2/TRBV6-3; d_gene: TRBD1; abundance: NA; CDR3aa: CASSDTGGYNSPLHF; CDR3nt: TGTGCCAGCAGCGACACAGGGGGCTATAATTCACCCCTCCACTTT
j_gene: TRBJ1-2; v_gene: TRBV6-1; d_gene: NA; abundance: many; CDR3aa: CASRAGGRSYGYTF; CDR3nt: TGTGCCAGCAGGGCTGGGGGACGATCCTATGGCTACACCTTC
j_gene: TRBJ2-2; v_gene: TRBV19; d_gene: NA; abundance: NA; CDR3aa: CASSIGSRGELFF; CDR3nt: TGTGCCAGTAGTATAGGGTCTCGCGGGGAGCTGTTTTTT
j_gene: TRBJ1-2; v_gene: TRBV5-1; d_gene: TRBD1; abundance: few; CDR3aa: CASSFDRGGYGYTF; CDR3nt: TGCGCCAGCAGCTTCGACAGGGGAGGGTATGGCTACACCTTC
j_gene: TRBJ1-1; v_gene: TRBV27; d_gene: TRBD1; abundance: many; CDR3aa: CASSLRDRHHTEAFF; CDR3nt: TGTGCCAGCAGTCTCCGGGACAGACATCACACTGAAGCTTTCTTT
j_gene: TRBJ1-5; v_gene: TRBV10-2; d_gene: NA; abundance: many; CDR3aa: CASSERTTVGSGPQHF; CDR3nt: TGCGCCAGCAGTGAACGGACAACAGTTGGCTCGGGACCCCAGCATTTT
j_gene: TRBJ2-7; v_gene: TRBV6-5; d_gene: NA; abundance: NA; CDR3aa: CASSFVVGPLDEQYF; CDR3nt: TGTGCCAGCAGTTTTGTGGTGGGGCCTTTAGACGAGCAGTACTTC
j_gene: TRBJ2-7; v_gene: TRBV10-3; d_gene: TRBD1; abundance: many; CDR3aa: CAISESDRGRGEQYF; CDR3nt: TGTGCCATCAGTGAGTCCGACAGGGGGCGAGGCGAGCAGTACTTC
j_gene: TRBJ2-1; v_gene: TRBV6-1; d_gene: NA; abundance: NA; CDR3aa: CASTRTENNEQFF; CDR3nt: TGTGCCAGCACCCGGACAGAAAACAATGAGCAGTTCTTC
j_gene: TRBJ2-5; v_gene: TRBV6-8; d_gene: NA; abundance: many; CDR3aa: CASRKGETQYF; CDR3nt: TGTGCCAGCAGGAAAGGAGAGACCCAGTACTTC
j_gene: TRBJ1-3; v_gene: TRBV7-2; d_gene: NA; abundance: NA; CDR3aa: CASSRPGRAGNTIYF; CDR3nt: TGTGCCAGCAGCCGACCCGGACGGGCTGGAAACACCATATATTTT
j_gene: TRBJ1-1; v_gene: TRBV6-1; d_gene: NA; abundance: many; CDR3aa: CASSGSFEAFF; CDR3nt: TGTGCCAGCAGCGGAAGCTTCGAAGCTTTCTTT
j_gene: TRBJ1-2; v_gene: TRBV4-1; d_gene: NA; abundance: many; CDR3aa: CASSLSREGAIRGYTF; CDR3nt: TGCGCCAGCAGCCTTAGCCGAGAGGGCGCGATACGAGGCTACACCTTC
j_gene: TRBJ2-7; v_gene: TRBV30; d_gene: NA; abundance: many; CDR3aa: CAWSIRDIGSF; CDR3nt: TGTGCCTGGAGTATCAGGGATATTGGATCCTTC
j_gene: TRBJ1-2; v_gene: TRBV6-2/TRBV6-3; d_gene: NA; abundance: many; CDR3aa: CASSPWGKRNNYGYTF; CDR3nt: TGTGCCAGCAGTCCCTGGGGTAAACGGAATAACTATGGCTACACCTTC
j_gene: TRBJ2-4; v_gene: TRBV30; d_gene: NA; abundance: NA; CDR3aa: CAWSVPWVVRNIQYF; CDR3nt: TGTGCCTGGAGTGTACCGTGGGTCGTAAGAAACATTCAGTACTTC
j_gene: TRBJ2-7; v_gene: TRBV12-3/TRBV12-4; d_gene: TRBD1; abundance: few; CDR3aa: CASSKDRGPYEQYF; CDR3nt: TGTGCCAGCAGCAAAGACAGGGGCCCCTACGAGCAGTACTTC
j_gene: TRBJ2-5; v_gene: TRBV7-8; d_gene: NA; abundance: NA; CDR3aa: CASSLAPGTQYF; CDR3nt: TGTGCCAGCAGCTTAGCGCCCGGGACCCAGTACTTC
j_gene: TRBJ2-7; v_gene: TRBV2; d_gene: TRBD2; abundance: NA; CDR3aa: CVSSGLAGDYEQYF; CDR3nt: TGTGTCAGCAGCGGACTAGCGGGAGACTACGAGCAGTACTTC
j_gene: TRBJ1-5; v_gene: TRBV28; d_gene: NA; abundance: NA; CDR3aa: CASSFGGASPQHF; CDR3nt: TGTGCCAGCAGTTTTGGAGGCGCAAGCCCCCAGCATTTT
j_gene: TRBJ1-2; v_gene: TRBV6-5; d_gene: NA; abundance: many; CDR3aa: CASRATGTSGYTF; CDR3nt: TGTGCCAGCAGGGCAACAGGGACGTCCGGCTACACCTTC
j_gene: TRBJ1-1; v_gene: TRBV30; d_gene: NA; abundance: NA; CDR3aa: CAWGRTATEAFF; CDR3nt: TGTGCCTGGGGACGTACGGCCACTGAAGCTTTCTTT
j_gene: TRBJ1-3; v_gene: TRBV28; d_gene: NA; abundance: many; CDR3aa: CASTGGRANTIYF; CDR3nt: TGTGCCAGCACTGGGGGCAGGGCTAACACCATATATTTT
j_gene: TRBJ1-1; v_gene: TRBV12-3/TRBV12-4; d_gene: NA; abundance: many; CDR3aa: CASSFRPGRYTEAFF; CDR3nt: TGTGCCAGCAGTTTTCGGCCGGGGCGATACACTGAAGCTTTCTTT
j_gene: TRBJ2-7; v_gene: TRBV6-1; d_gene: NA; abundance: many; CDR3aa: CASRGTFYEQYF; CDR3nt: TGTGCCAGCAGAGGGACATTTTACGAGCAGTACTTC
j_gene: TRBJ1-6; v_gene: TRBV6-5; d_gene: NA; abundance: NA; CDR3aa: CASSYGETANSPLHF; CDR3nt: TGTGCCAGCAGTTACGGGGAGACAGCTAATTCACCCCTCCACTTT
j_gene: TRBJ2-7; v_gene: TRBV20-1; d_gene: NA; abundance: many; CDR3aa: CSASGGGTGISEQYF; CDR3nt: TGCAGTGCTAGCGGGGGGGGGACAGGTATTAGTGAGCAGTACTTC
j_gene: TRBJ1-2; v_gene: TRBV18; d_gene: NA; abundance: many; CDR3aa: CASSEGPLYTF; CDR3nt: TGTGCCAGCTCAGAGGGACCCCTCTACACCTTC